The entry that follows covers one TCR beta chain sequence. Original data processing: Using reference gene primer amplification, nucleated cell counts were estimated. This table comes from immunoSEQ multiplex PCR, and its TCRdb copy is limited to in-frame clones, with some not included. V, J and clone size derive from that table, while D and trimming were established from the DNA sequence. This sample yields over 100,000 clones, of which 86% are seen a single time; 10% to 12% belongs to the top ten. This sample is drawn from a study of blood T cell repertoires in COVID-19. Overall study: PBMCs, B-cell-depleted T cells, or T cells provided the cDNA or gDNA that made up the material.

Trimming took 5 bases from V and 4 from J; bases not matched to a gene: 7. Germline V gene data show CDR1 as SGHVS and CDR2 as FQNEAQ. CDR3 length equals 17 residues. Seattle's cohort entered during active infection and was followed longitudinally. Source material: peripheral blood. The sequence was collected from a woman in her 70s with COVID-19, enrolled during active disease. The genes are TRBV7-8 and TRBJ2-5; TRBD2 agrees at 16 bases. CDR3 sequence reads: CASSPGLAGGLRETQYF. CDR3 nucleotides: TGTGCCAGCAGCCCGGGACTAGCGGGGGGGCTACGAGAGACCCAGTACTTC.